This T cell receptor beta chain appears in the sequencing data of a study of OX40 agonist ivuxolimab in advanced cancers. About the study: Patients received ivuxolimab, an agonistic anti-OX40 (CD134) antibody. Ivuxolimab doses were 0.01, 0.1, 0.3, 1.5, 3 or 10 mg/kg every 2 weeks.

This clone was detected ten times or more. The antigen is undetermined. The CDR3 has 14 residues. J gave up 8 bases and V 0 bases, and 1 base lay outside the gene matches. From germline, CDR1 is LGHNA and CDR2 YSLEER. Study observations and caveats: The study observed clonal expansion of CD4+ and CD8+ blood T cells by week 6 at 0.1 to 3.0 mg/kg. The average count of expanded clones was higher among CD8+ T cells than among CD4+.

Only in-frame clones appear in the TCRdb table, and some are missing; sequencing was by immunoSEQ multiplex PCR. The sample includes about 46,000 clones, more than 70% seen only once; the top ten take 10% to 15%. The rearrangement joins TRBV4-3 to TRBJ2-1; 10 bases line up with TRBD1. The sequence derives from an adult with an advanced solid tumor such as melanoma, head and neck, liver or kidney cancer. Sequenced here: CD4+ or CD8+ T cells sorted from blood, sampled in a trial of the OX40 agonist ivuxolimab. The CDR3 nucleotides read TGCGCCAGCAGCCAAGAGGACAGGGGGGATGAGCAGTTCTTC. It encodes CASSQEDRGDEQFF.